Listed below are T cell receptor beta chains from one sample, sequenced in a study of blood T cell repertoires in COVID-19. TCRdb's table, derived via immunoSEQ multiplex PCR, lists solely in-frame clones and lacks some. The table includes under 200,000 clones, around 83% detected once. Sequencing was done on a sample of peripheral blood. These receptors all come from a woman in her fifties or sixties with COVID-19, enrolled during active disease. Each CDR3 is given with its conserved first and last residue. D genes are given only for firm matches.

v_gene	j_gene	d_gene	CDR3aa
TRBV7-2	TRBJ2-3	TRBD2	CASSSASGGLSTDTQYF
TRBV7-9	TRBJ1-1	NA	CASSLHPGWGPNTEAFF
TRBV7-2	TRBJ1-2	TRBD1	CASSPRQGAGQIYGYTF
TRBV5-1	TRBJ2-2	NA	CASSLGQEGGLAGELFF
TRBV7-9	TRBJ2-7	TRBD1	CASSGTGLSSYEQYF
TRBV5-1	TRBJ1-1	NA	CASSLEQGRTEAFF
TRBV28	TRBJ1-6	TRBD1	CASSSGTGDRSPLHF
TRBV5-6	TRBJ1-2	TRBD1	CASSTGTGLYGYTF
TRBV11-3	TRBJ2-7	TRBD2	CASSSGAGINEQYF
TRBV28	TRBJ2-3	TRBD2	CASSPTLSGGTDTQYF
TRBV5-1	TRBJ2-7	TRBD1	CASSSRDSAYEQYF
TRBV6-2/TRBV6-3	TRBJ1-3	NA	CASSTRQDSGNTIYF
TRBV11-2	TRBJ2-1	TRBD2	CASSEELAGSEQFF
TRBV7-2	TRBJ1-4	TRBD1	CASTSRGHEKLFF